The clone carrying this T cell receptor beta chain was observed at least ten times. This entry is derived from a study of neurological immune-mediated disorders. This CDR3 region has 15 residues. Germline CDR1 is SGHRS and CDR2 is YFSETQ. Trimming shortened V by 0 bases and J by 6 bases, and 13 bases separated the two germline ends. TCRdb analysed the 5' RACE reads with MiXCR anew, one entry per CDR3 protein. The top ten hold roughly 2.7% of the sample, which has around 68,000 distinct CDR3 sequences, roughly 3.7% seen once. V usage is TRBV5-1 and J usage is TRBJ1-5, with D perhaps TRBD1 (6 bases). This receptor was obtained from a man aged 45-60 years with multiple sclerosis. Sequenced input: PBMCs. CDR3 DNA: TGCGCCAGCAGCTTGGACCCAGGGGATACTCAGCCCCAGCATTTT. This translates into CASSLDPGDTQPQHF.